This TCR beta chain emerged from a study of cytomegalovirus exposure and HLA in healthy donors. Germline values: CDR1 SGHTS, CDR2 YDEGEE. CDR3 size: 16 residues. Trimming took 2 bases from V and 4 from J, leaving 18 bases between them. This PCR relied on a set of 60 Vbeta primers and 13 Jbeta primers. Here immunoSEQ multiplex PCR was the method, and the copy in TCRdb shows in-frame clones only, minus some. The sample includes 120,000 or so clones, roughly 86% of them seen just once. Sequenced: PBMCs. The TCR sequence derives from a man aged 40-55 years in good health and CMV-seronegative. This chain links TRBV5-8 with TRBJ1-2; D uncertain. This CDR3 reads CASSFGLYESVYGYTF. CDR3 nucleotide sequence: TGTGCCAGCAGCTTCGGACTCTACGAAAGCGTCTATGGCTACACCTTC.